The entry below describes one TCR beta chain. The entry originates in a study of blood T cell repertoires in COVID-19. The CDR3 consists of 12 residues. V lost 7 bases to trimming and J lost 7 bases, with 13 bases between them. Germline V CDR1 and CDR2: SGHTA, FQGNSA. Original methodology: Quantification of nucleated cells was approximated via reference gene primer amplification. The method was immunoSEQ multiplex PCR; TCRdb's version includes in-frame clones alone and lacks a portion of them. V and J calls and clone size are copied from that table; D and trimming were computed from the DNA. This table holds about 170,000 clones, about 86% found once.

The clonotype was recovered from a woman aged 80 or older in a cohort sampled during active or convalescent COVID-19. The chain combines TRBV7-2 with TRBJ1-1; no definite D call. The sequencing input was peripheral blood. CDR3 sequence (DNA): TGTGCCAGCACCCTGAATGGAGGTGAAGCTTTCTTT. This codes for CASTLNGGEAFF. Drawing the rest from reference TRBV7-2 and TRBJ1-1, the complete variable domain is GAGVSQSPSNKVTEKGKDVELRCDPISGHTALYWYRQSLGQGLEFLIYFQGNSAPDKSGLPSDRFSAERTGGSVSTLTIQRTQQEDSAVYLCASTLNGGEAFFGQGTRLTVV.